This T cell receptor (beta chain) comes out of a study of cytomegalovirus exposure and HLA in healthy donors. Study results and limitations: The study recorded 160 or so TCR beta chains that were cytomegalovirus-associated.

PCR involved 60 Vbeta and 13 Jbeta primers. Using immunoSEQ multiplex PCR, the repertoire was profiled, and TCRdb retains in-frame clones only, with some absent. The sample records more than 95,000 clones, 78% being singletons. With respect to this clone: Its cognate antigen is unknown.

Germline V gives CDR1 MNHEY, CDR2 SVGAGI. Trimming took off 7 bases at V and 0 bases at J, with 12 bases between the two ends. The CDR3 spans 14 residues. The TCR was taken from a woman aged 40 to 50 in good health and CMV-seronegative. The genes are TRBV6-5 and TRBJ1-1; unclear D gene. Input material: PBMCs. CDR3 in amino acids: CASTGSSMNTEAFF. DNA for the CDR3: TGTGCCAGCACGGGTAGTTCCATGAACACTGAAGCTTTCTTT.